This is a list of T cell receptor beta chains from one sample in a study of lung T cells in sarcoidosis with Löfgren's syndrome. Each CDR3 protein is one row after TCRdb ran MiXCR on the reads. The sample has 50,000 to 65,000 distinct CDR3 sequences, about 20% seen once. The sample was CD4+ T cells from PBMCs. Receptors were obtained from a human donor with sarcoidosis (Löfgren's syndrome or another form), or a control subject (not recorded which). Both conserved end residues are part of each CDR3. A D gene is named only where the DNA matches it firmly. Rows give clone size only sometimes, using once, few, many, or a class for an expanded clone.

clone size	V gene	D gene	J gene	CDR3 DNA	CDR3 protein
NA	TRBV5-1	NA	TRBJ2-2	TGCGCCAGCAGCTTGGCCTCAGGGGACACCGGGGAGCTGTTTTTT	CASSLASGDTGELFF
few	TRBV2	NA	TRBJ1-1	TGTGCCAGCAGGTTTGGGTCGAACACTGAAGCTTTCTTT	CASRFGSNTEAFF
many	TRBV28	NA	TRBJ2-1	TGTGCCAGCAGTTTTATCAGTTCCTACTACAATGAGCAGTTCTTC	CASSFISSYYNEQFF
NA	TRBV2	NA	TRBJ2-3	TGTGCCAGCAGGGGTACCGGGATTTATACGCAGTATTTT	CASRGTGIYTQYF
few	TRBV19	TRBD1	TRBJ1-5	TGTGCCAGTAGCCTAGGACAGGGCCGCAGGCAGCTCCAGCATTTT	CASSLGQGRRQLQHF
many	TRBV6-1	NA	TRBJ2-5	TGTGCCAGCACAGACAGTAAAGAGACCCAGTACTTC	CASTDSKETQYF
many	TRBV2	NA	TRBJ2-3	TGTGCCATCGGGGACTTATTCACAGATACGCAGTATTTT	CAIGDLFTDTQYF
many	TRBV28	NA	TRBJ2-7	TGTGCCAGCAGTTACGGGCCCAGGAGTCACGAGCAGTACTTC	CASSYGPRSHEQYF
many	TRBV7-8	TRBD2	TRBJ2-1	TGTGCCAGTAGACTAGCGGGAGCCCATGAGCAGTTCTTC	CASRLAGAHEQFF
many	TRBV20-1	TRBD1	TRBJ2-2	TGCAGTGCTAGGGGGACAGTCACCGGGGAGCTGTTTTTT	CSARGTVTGELFF
few	TRBV12-3/TRBV12-4	TRBD1	TRBJ1-2	TGTGCCAGCAGCCGAGGGACAGCCTATGGCTACACCTTC	CASSRGTAYGYTF
NA	TRBV7-2	NA	TRBJ2-1	TGTGCCAGCAGCTTATCAACCCTCGCCAGGGAGCAGTTCTTC	CASSLSTLAREQFF
NA	TRBV18	NA	TRBJ1-1	TGTGCCAGCTCATTCATGCAGGTTGACACTGAAGCTTTCTTT	CASSFMQVDTEAFF
many	TRBV6-4	NA	TRBJ2-3	TGTGCCAGCAGTCAAGATGTAGCCGTCACAGATACGCAGTATTTT	CASSQDVAVTDTQYF